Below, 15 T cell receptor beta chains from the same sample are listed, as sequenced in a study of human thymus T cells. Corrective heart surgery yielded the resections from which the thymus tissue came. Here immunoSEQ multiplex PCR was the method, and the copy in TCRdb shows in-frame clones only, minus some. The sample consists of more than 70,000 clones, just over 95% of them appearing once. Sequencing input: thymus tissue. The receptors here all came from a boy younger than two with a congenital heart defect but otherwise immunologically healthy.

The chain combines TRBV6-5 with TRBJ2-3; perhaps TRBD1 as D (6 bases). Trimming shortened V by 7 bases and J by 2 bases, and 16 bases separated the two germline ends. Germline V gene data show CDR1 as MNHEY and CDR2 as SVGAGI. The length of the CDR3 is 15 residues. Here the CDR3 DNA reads TGTGCCAGCACCCACGGTAGGGGGATCACAGATACGCAGTATTTT. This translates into CASTHGRGITDTQYF.

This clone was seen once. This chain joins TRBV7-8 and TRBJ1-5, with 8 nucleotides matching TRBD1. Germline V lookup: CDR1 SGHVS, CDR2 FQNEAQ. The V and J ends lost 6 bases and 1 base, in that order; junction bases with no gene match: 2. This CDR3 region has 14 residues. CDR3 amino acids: CASSRQGSNQPQHF. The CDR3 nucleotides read TGTGCCAGCAGTAGACAGGGGAGCAATCAGCCCCAGCATTTT.

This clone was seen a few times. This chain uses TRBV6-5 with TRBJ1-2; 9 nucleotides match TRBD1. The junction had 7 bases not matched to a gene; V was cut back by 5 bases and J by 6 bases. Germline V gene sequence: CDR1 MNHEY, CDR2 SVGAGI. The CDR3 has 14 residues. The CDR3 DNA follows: TGTGCCAGCAGTAGACAGGGGGAGATGGATGGCTACACCTTC. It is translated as CASSRQGEMDGYTF.

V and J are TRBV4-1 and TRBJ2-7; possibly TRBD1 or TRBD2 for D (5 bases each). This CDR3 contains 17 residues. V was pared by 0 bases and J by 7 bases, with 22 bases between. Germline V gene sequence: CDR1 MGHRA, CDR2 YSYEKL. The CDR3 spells CASSQDWPRDALGEQYF. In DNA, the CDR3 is TGCGCCAGCAGCCAAGATTGGCCCCGGGACGCCCTGGGGGAGCAGTACTTC.

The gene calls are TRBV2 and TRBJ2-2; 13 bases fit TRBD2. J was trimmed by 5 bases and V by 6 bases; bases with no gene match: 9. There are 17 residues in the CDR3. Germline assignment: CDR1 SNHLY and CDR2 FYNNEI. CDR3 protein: CASRALAGGRKTGELFF. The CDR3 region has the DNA TGTGCCAGCAGAGCACTAGCGGGAGGGCGGAAGACCGGGGAGCTGTTTTTT.

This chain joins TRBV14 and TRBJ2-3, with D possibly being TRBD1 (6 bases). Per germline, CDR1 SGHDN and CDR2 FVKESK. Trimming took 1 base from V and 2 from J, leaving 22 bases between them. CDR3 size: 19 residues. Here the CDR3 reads CASSQGGPAGATTTDTQYF. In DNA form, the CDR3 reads TGTGCCAGCAGCCAAGGGGGCCCCGCAGGGGCGACAACCACAGATACGCAGTATTTT.

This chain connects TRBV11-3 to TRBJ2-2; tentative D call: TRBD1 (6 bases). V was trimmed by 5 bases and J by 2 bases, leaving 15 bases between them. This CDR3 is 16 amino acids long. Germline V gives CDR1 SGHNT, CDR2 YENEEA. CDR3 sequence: CASSRKDRSNTGELFF. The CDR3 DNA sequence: TGTGCCAGCAGCCGGAAGGACAGATCCAACACCGGGGAGCTGTTTTTT.

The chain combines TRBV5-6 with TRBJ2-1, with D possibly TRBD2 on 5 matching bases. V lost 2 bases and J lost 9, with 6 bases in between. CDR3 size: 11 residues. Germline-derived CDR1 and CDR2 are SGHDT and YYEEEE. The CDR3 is CASSFSVEQFF. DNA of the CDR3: TGTGCCAGCAGCTTTAGCGTTGAGCAGTTCTTC.

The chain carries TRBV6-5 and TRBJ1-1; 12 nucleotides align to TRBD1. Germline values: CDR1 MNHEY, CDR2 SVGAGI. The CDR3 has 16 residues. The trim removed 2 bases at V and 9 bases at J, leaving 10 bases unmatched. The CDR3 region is CASSYQNTRDRGQAFF. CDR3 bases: TGTGCCAGCAGTTACCAGAATACCCGGGACAGGGGGCAAGCTTTCTTT.

The CDR3 DNA reads TGTGCCAGCAGCCCTCATTTGGACAGGGAACCCTACGAGCAGTACTTC. Translation gives CASSPHLDREPYEQYF. The chain employs TRBV14 and TRBJ2-7; TRBD1 aligns across 8 bases. Trimming at V came to 4 bases and at J to 2 bases, leaving 10 bases not matched to a gene. This CDR3 is 16 amino acids long. Germline V gene lookup returns CDR1 SGHDN and CDR2 FVKESK.

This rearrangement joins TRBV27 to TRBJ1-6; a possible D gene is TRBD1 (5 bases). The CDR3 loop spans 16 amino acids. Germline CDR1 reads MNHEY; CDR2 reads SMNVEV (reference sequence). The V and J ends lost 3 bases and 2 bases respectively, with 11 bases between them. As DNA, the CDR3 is TGTGCCAGCAGTTTTGTTCGGGGCCCCTATAATTCACCCCTCCACTTT. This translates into CASSFVRGPYNSPLHF.

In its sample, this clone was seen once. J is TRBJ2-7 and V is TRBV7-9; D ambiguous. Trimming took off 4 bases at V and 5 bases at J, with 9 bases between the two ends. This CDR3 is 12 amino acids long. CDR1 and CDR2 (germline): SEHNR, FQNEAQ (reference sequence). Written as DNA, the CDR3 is TGTGCCAGCAGCTCTGCCCATAACGAGCAGTACTTC. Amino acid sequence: CASSSAHNEQYF.

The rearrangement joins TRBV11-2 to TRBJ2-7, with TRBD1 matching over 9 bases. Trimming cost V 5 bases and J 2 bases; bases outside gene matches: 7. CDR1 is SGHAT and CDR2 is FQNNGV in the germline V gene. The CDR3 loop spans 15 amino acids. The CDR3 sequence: CASSAPGQGPYEQYF. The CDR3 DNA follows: TGTGCCAGCAGCGCCCCGGGACAGGGCCCCTACGAGCAGTACTTC.

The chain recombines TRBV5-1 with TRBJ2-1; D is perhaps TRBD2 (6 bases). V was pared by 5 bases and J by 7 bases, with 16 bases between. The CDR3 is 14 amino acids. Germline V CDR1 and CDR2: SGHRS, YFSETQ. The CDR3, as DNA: TGCGCCAGCAGGGGAATAGAACGGGGGAATGAGCAGTTCTTC. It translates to CASRGIERGNEQFF. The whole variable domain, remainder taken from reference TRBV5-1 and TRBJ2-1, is KAGVTQTPRYLIKTRGQQVTLSCSPISGHRSVSWYQQTPGQGLQFLFEYFSETQRNKGNFPGRFSGRQFSNSRSEMNVSTLELGDSALYLCASRGIERGNEQFFGPGTRLTVL.

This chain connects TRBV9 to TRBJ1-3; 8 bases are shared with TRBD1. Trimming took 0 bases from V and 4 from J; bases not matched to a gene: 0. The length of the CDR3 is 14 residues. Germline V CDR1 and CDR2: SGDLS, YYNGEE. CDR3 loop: CASSVGDRGNTIYF. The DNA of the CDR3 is TGTGCCAGCAGCGTAGGGGACAGGGGAAACACCATATATTTT.